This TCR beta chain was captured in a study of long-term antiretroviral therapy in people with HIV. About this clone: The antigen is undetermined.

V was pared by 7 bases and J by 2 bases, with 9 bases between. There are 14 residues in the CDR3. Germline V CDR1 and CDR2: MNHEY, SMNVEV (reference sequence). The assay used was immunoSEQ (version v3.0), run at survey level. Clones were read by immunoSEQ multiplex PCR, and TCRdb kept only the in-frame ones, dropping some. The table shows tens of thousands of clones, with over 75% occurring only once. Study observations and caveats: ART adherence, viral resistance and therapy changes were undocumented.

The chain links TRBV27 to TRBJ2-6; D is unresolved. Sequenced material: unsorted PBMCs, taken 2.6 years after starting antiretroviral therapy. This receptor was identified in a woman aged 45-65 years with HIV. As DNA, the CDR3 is TGTGCCAGCAAGACAAATCCTGGGGCCAACGTCCTGACTTTC. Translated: CASKTNPGANVLTF.